This is a list of T cell receptor beta chains from one sample in a study of shared clonotypes between healthy human individuals. Sequenced by immunoSEQ multiplex PCR; TCRdb stores in-frame clones only, minus some. Here the sample spans under 750,000 clones, just under 75% being singletons. Sequenced sample: memory CD4+ T cells sorted from blood. The receptors were gathered from a young woman in good health. Each CDR3 is given with its conserved first and last residue. Fields, in order: J gene, clone size, V gene, D gene, CDR3 protein, CDR3 DNA. D genes are given only for firm matches. Some rows have no size entry. The others give once, few or many, or a class for an expanded clone.

J gene: TRBJ1-1; clone size: .; V gene: TRBV28; D gene: .; CDR3 protein: CASGPNTEAFF; CDR3 DNA: TGTGCCAGCGGACCGAACACTGAAGCTTTCTTT
J gene: TRBJ1-6; clone size: many; V gene: TRBV27; D gene: TRBD1; CDR3 protein: CASSALDRGHSPLHF; CDR3 DNA: TGTGCCAGCAGTGCCTTAGACAGGGGGCATTCACCCCTCCACTTT
J gene: TRBJ1-2; clone size: few; V gene: TRBV19; D gene: TRBD1; CDR3 protein: CASSGGQGTYGYTF; CDR3 DNA: TGTGCCAGTAGTGGGGGACAGGGGACCTATGGCTACACCTTC
J gene: TRBJ2-2; clone size: .; V gene: TRBV28; D gene: TRBD2; CDR3 protein: CASIAGLAGVPTGELFF; CDR3 DNA: TGTGCCAGCATCGCGGGACTAGCGGGAGTACCCACCGGGGAGCTGTTTTTT
J gene: TRBJ2-1; clone size: .; V gene: TRBV28; D gene: TRBD1; CDR3 protein: CASSFPGQGTQGSYNEQFF; CDR3 DNA: TGTGCCAGCAGTTTCCCGGGACAGGGGACTCAAGGCTCCTACAATGAGCAGTTCTTC
J gene: TRBJ2-5; clone size: .; V gene: TRBV11-2; D gene: TRBD2; CDR3 protein: CASSASLAGVGETQYF; CDR3 DNA: TGTGCCAGCAGCGCCAGCCTAGCGGGAGTAGGGGAGACCCAGTACTTC
J gene: TRBJ2-2; clone size: .; V gene: TRBV6-1; D gene: TRBD2; CDR3 protein: CASSGGLARTGELFF; CDR3 DNA: TGTGCCAGCAGTGGAGGACTAGCGCGGACCGGGGAGCTGTTTTTT
J gene: TRBJ2-3; clone size: .; V gene: TRBV7-9; D gene: TRBD1; CDR3 protein: CASSKGTVSTDTQYF; CDR3 DNA: TGTGCCAGCAGCAAGGGGACAGTTAGCACAGATACGCAGTATTTT
J gene: TRBJ2-3; clone size: .; V gene: TRBV27; D gene: .; CDR3 protein: CASSPTRLVAQYF; CDR3 DNA: TGTGCCAGCAGCCCAACTAGACTAGTAGCGCAGTATTTT
J gene: TRBJ2-1; clone size: few; V gene: TRBV11-2; D gene: .; CDR3 protein: CASTRYAPGEQFF; CDR3 DNA: TGTGCCAGCACCCGGTATGCCCCGGGTGAGCAGTTCTTC
J gene: TRBJ1-1; clone size: few; V gene: TRBV18; D gene: .; CDR3 protein: CASSPTANTEAFF; CDR3 DNA: TGTGCCAGCTCACCGACAGCGAACACTGAAGCTTTCTTT
J gene: TRBJ1-1; clone size: .; V gene: TRBV18; D gene: .; CDR3 protein: CASSRGRLDTEAFF; CDR3 DNA: TGTGCCAGCTCACGGGGACGCTTGGACACTGAAGCTTTCTTT
J gene: TRBJ2-1; clone size: .; V gene: TRBV5-1; D gene: .; CDR3 protein: CASSLHGGTSGNEQFF; CDR3 DNA: TGCGCCAGCAGCTTGCACGGCGGCACAAGCGGCAATGAGCAGTTCTTC
J gene: TRBJ2-1; clone size: .; V gene: TRBV7-9; D gene: .; CDR3 protein: CASSLVRGPYNEQFF; CDR3 DNA: TGTGCCAGCAGCTTAGTCCGCGGGCCTTACAATGAGCAGTTCTTC
J gene: TRBJ2-1; clone size: few; V gene: TRBV10-3; D gene: .; CDR3 protein: CAISETGNEQFF; CDR3 DNA: TGTGCCATCAGTGAGACGGGGAATGAGCAGTTCTTC
J gene: TRBJ1-4; clone size: once; V gene: TRBV11-2; D gene: TRBD1; CDR3 protein: CASSLGQGEKLFF; CDR3 DNA: TGTGCCAGCAGCTTAGGACAGGGGGAAAAACTGTTTTTT
J gene: TRBJ2-5; clone size: .; V gene: TRBV28; D gene: TRBD2; CDR3 protein: CASSRTGLAGRGQETQYF; CDR3 DNA: TGTGCCAGCAGCCGGACGGGACTAGCGGGAAGGGGCCAAGAGACCCAGTACTTC
J gene: TRBJ1-6; clone size: .; V gene: TRBV28; D gene: .; CDR3 protein: CASGSGRGNSPLHF; CDR3 DNA: TGTGCCAGCGGGTCGGGCAGGGGTAATTCACCCCTCCACTTT
J gene: TRBJ1-1; clone size: .; V gene: TRBV5-6; D gene: .; CDR3 protein: CASSRYAGTLNTEAFF; CDR3 DNA: TGTGCCAGCAGCCGTTACGCTGGGACACTGAACACTGAAGCTTTCTTT
J gene: TRBJ1-5; clone size: .; V gene: TRBV25-1; D gene: .; CDR3 protein: CASSEGRLPSNQPQHF; CDR3 DNA: TGTGCCAGCAGTGAGGGCCGGTTGCCTAGCAATCAGCCCCAGCATTTT
J gene: TRBJ1-5; clone size: .; V gene: TRBV6-6; D gene: .; CDR3 protein: CASSLKQPNQPQHF; CDR3 DNA: TGTGCCAGCAGTTTAAAACAGCCCAATCAGCCCCAGCATTTT
J gene: TRBJ2-7; clone size: .; V gene: TRBV25-1; D gene: TRBD1; CDR3 protein: CASSPGQGLYEQYF; CDR3 DNA: TGTGCCAGCAGTCCGGGACAGGGGCTCTACGAGCAGTACTTC
J gene: TRBJ2-3; clone size: .; V gene: TRBV7-9; D gene: .; CDR3 protein: CASSFGLPTDTQYF; CDR3 DNA: TGTGCCAGCAGCTTTGGTCTACCCACAGATACGCAGTATTTT
J gene: TRBJ2-5; clone size: few; V gene: TRBV6-1; D gene: TRBD2; CDR3 protein: CASRDGRNYGETQYF; CDR3 DNA: TGTGCCAGCAGAGACGGGAGGAATTACGGAGAGACCCAGTACTTC
J gene: TRBJ2-1; clone size: .; V gene: TRBV7-3; D gene: .; CDR3 protein: CASGRAPYNEQFF; CDR3 DNA: TGTGCCAGCGGGCGGGCCCCCTACAATGAGCAGTTCTTC
J gene: TRBJ1-1; clone size: .; V gene: TRBV30; D gene: .; CDR3 protein: CAWSALGVLGNTEAFF; CDR3 DNA: TGTGCCTGGAGTGCCCTTGGGGTGTTAGGGAACACTGAAGCTTTCTTT
J gene: TRBJ2-7; clone size: .; V gene: TRBV28; D gene: .; CDR3 protein: CASSYQTTYEQYF; CDR3 DNA: TGTGCCAGCAGTTATCAGACAACTTACGAGCAGTACTTC
J gene: TRBJ1-2; clone size: few; V gene: TRBV19; D gene: .; CDR3 protein: CASSPRGPGYTF; CDR3 DNA: TGTGCCAGTAGCCCCCGAGGGCCCGGCTACACCTTC
J gene: TRBJ1-2; clone size: .; V gene: TRBV5-6; D gene: .; CDR3 protein: CASSEGFSNYGYTF; CDR3 DNA: TGTGCCAGCAGCGAGGGGTTTTCTAACTATGGCTACACCTTC
J gene: TRBJ1-2; clone size: .; V gene: TRBV19; D gene: TRBD1; CDR3 protein: CASRPGTGKTKGYTF; CDR3 DNA: TGTGCCAGTAGACCGGGGACAGGGAAAACTAAAGGCTACACCTTC
J gene: TRBJ1-4; clone size: .; V gene: TRBV5-1; D gene: .; CDR3 protein: CASTAWGGGEKLFF; CDR3 DNA: TGCGCCAGCACCGCGTGGGGGGGAGGCGAAAAACTGTTTTTT
J gene: TRBJ1-5; clone size: once; V gene: TRBV19; D gene: .; CDR3 protein: CASSMTGVSNQPQHF; CDR3 DNA: TGTGCCAGTAGTATGACGGGGGTTAGCAATCAGCCCCAGCATTTT
J gene: TRBJ1-2; clone size: many; V gene: TRBV18; D gene: .; CDR3 protein: CASSTTGEGGYTF; CDR3 DNA: TGTGCCAGCTCGACAACCGGAGAGGGAGGCTACACCTTC
J gene: TRBJ1-5; clone size: .; V gene: TRBV4-1; D gene: .; CDR3 protein: CASSQVGASNQPQHF; CDR3 DNA: TGCGCCAGCAGCCAAGTAGGGGCGAGCAATCAGCCCCAGCATTTT
J gene: TRBJ2-1; clone size: .; V gene: TRBV28; D gene: TRBD2; CDR3 protein: CASGFPRPRSGLARYNEQFF; CDR3 DNA: TGTGCCAGCGGCTTTCCCCGACCGCGGTCGGGACTAGCTAGATACAATGAGCAGTTCTTC
J gene: TRBJ2-7; clone size: .; V gene: TRBV20-1; D gene: .; CDR3 protein: CSARDWNEQYF; CDR3 DNA: TGCAGTGCTAGAGATTGGAACGAGCAGTACTTC
J gene: TRBJ1-5; clone size: .; V gene: TRBV6-1; D gene: TRBD1; CDR3 protein: CASDPHRGRPQPQHF; CDR3 DNA: TGTGCCAGCGACCCCCACAGGGGGCGTCCTCAGCCCCAGCATTTT
J gene: TRBJ1-2; clone size: .; V gene: TRBV7-9; D gene: .; CDR3 protein: CASSLTGGVEGYTF; CDR3 DNA: TGTGCCAGCAGCTTAACGGGAGGGGTCGAGGGCTACACCTTC
J gene: TRBJ1-2; clone size: many; V gene: TRBV2; D gene: .; CDR3 protein: CASLQDRFGYTF; CDR3 DNA: TGTGCCAGCTTACAGGATCGGTTTGGCTACACCTTC
J gene: TRBJ2-2; clone size: .; V gene: TRBV18; D gene: .; CDR3 protein: CASSPLRRDGAGELFF; CDR3 DNA: TGTGCCAGCTCACCACTGCGCAGGGACGGCGCCGGGGAGCTGTTTTTT
J gene: TRBJ2-2; clone size: .; V gene: TRBV5-1; D gene: TRBD2; CDR3 protein: CASSLVAGPNTGELFF; CDR3 DNA: TGCGCCAGCAGCTTGGTAGCGGGACCGAACACCGGGGAGCTGTTTTTT
J gene: TRBJ2-5; clone size: .; V gene: TRBV28; D gene: .; CDR3 protein: CASSPGQQETQYF; CDR3 DNA: TGTGCCAGCAGCCCGGGACAACAAGAGACCCAGTACTTC
J gene: TRBJ2-2; clone size: .; V gene: TRBV15; D gene: .; CDR3 protein: CATSRETSRNTGELFF; CDR3 DNA: TGTGCCACCAGCAGAGAAACTAGCCGGAACACCGGGGAGCTGTTTTTT
J gene: TRBJ2-7; clone size: .; V gene: TRBV7-8; D gene: .; CDR3 protein: CASSYARQGNGEQYF; CDR3 DNA: TGTGCCAGCAGCTACGCCCGGCAGGGGAACGGGGAGCAGTACTTC
J gene: TRBJ2-1; clone size: once; V gene: TRBV7-9; D gene: .; CDR3 protein: CASSPSPGEQFF; CDR3 DNA: TGTGCCAGCAGCCCCTCCCCAGGTGAGCAGTTCTTC
J gene: TRBJ2-2; clone size: .; V gene: TRBV27; D gene: TRBD1; CDR3 protein: CASRTGSSDTGELFF; CDR3 DNA: TGTGCCAGCAGGACAGGGAGCTCGGACACCGGGGAGCTGTTTTTT
J gene: TRBJ1-5; clone size: few; V gene: TRBV29-1; D gene: .; CDR3 protein: CSASQGLGQPQHF; CDR3 DNA: TGCAGCGCCTCACAGGGTTTGGGTCAGCCCCAGCATTTT
J gene: TRBJ1-1; clone size: once; V gene: TRBV7-9; D gene: .; CDR3 protein: CASSTQGNTEAFF; CDR3 DNA: TGTGCCAGCAGCACACAGGGGAACACTGAAGCTTTCTTT
J gene: TRBJ2-1; clone size: .; V gene: TRBV6-6; D gene: .; CDR3 protein: CATLLPGHNNEQFF; CDR3 DNA: TGTGCCACTCTACTTCCGGGACACAACAATGAGCAGTTCTTC
J gene: TRBJ2-1; clone size: .; V gene: TRBV7-9; D gene: TRBD2; CDR3 protein: CASSRQSGRAGEQFF; CDR3 DNA: TGTGCCAGCAGCCGACAGAGCGGGAGGGCGGGTGAGCAGTTCTTC
J gene: TRBJ2-3; clone size: .; V gene: TRBV5-1; D gene: .; CDR3 protein: CASSLGTFRDTQYF; CDR3 DNA: TGCGCCAGCAGCCTCGGGACTTTTCGAGATACGCAGTATTTT
J gene: TRBJ1-1; clone size: .; V gene: TRBV28; D gene: .; CDR3 protein: CASTGPRTEAFF; CDR3 DNA: TGTGCCAGCACCGGACCCAGAACTGAAGCTTTCTTT
J gene: TRBJ1-1; clone size: .; V gene: TRBV11-3; D gene: .; CDR3 protein: CASSLSGLNTEAFF; CDR3 DNA: TGTGCCAGCAGCTTATCAGGATTAAACACTGAAGCTTTCTTT
J gene: TRBJ1-5; clone size: .; V gene: TRBV6-1; D gene: TRBD1; CDR3 protein: CASSVTGGNSNQPQHF; CDR3 DNA: TGTGCCAGCAGTGTGACAGGGGGCAATAGCAATCAGCCCCAGCATTTT
J gene: TRBJ2-7; clone size: .; V gene: TRBV9; D gene: TRBD2; CDR3 protein: CASSVGLAESLGEQYF; CDR3 DNA: TGTGCCAGCAGCGTTGGACTAGCGGAAAGTCTGGGGGAGCAGTACTTC
J gene: TRBJ2-7; clone size: .; V gene: TRBV11-2; D gene: .; CDR3 protein: CASSRNRDSEYEQYF; CDR3 DNA: TGTGCCAGCAGCCGGAACCGGGATAGCGAGTACGAGCAGTACTTC
J gene: TRBJ2-1; clone size: .; V gene: TRBV5-8; D gene: TRBD2; CDR3 protein: CASSLGRSGTSGVYEQFF; CDR3 DNA: TGTGCCAGCAGCTTGGGACGCTCCGGGACTAGCGGTGTTTATGAGCAGTTCTTC
J gene: TRBJ2-1; clone size: .; V gene: TRBV30; D gene: .; CDR3 protein: CAWSVRVAYNEQFF; CDR3 DNA: TGTGCCTGGAGTGTCAGAGTCGCATACAATGAGCAGTTCTTC
J gene: TRBJ2-7; clone size: .; V gene: TRBV29-1; D gene: .; CDR3 protein: CSVVSDYEQYF; CDR3 DNA: TGCAGCGTTGTGTCAGACTACGAGCAGTACTTC